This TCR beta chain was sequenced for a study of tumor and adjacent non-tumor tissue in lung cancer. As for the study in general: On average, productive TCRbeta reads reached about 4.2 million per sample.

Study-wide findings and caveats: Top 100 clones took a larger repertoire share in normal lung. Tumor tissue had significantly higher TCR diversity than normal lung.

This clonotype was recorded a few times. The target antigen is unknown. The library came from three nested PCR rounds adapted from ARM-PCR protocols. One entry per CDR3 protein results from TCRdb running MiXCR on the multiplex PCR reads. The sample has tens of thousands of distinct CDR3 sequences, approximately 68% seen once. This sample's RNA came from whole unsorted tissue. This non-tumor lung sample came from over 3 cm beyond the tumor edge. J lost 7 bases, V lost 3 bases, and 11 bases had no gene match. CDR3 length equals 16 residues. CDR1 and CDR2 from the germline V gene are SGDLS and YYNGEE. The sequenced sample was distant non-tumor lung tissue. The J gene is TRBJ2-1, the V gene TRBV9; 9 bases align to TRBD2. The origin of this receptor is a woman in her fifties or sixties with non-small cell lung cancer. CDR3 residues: CASSGSAGGLGNEQFF. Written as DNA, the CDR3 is TGTGCCAGCAGCGGGTCCGCGGGAGGGTTGGGGAATGAGCAGTTCTTC.